The 29 T cell receptor beta chains given below trace back to one sample, sequenced in a study of shared clonotypes between healthy human individuals (dated by TCRdb to about 2020). CD8 naive samples consisted of CD45RO-negative cells that were positively selected for CCR7, yielding a CD45RA+CCR7+ population without TemRA cells. The receptor library was made with the immunoSEQ multiplex PCR assay. TCRdb mirrors the immuneACCESS table, restricted to in-frame sequences. Some clones are absent from its copies; in checked studies, under half trace to an unresolved V gene, and the reason for the others is unknown. The sample profile shows approximately 840,000 clones; about 96% of them were found once. About 0.21% of the sample belongs to the ten largest clones. Sequencing was done on a sample of naive CD8+ T cells sorted from blood. The cell subset or site label for this specimen denotes: CD45RA+CCR7+. The receptors derive from a man aged 25-45 years in good health.

The V call is TRBV9, the J call TRBJ2-7; 10 nucleotides align to TRBD1. There are 14 residues in the CDR3. V lost 3 bases and J lost 3; bases outside the gene matches: 3. Germline loops: CDR1 SGDLS, CDR2 YYNGEE. The DNA of the CDR3 is TGTGCCAGCAGCGCCCGGGACAGGGGCTACGAGCAGTACTTC. Encoded protein: CASSARDRGYEQYF.

The chain recombines TRBV7-8 with TRBJ2-7; 9 nucleotides align to TRBD2. V lost 5 bases, J lost 5 bases, and 13 bases stayed unmatched. There are 16 residues in the CDR3. Germline V lookup: CDR1 SGHVS, CDR2 FQNEAQ. The CDR3 protein is CASSHREAGGPDEQYF. The CDR3 DNA reads as TGTGCCAGCAGCCATAGAGAGGCGGGAGGGCCGGACGAGCAGTACTTC.

The chain couples TRBV9 to TRBJ1-2, with 8 bases fitting TRBD1. V was clipped by 8 bases and J by 6 bases; unmatched bases: 6. The CDR3 spans 12 residues. The germline V gene encodes CDR1 SGDLS and CDR2 YYNGEE. Here the CDR3 reads CASFRGQDGYTF. CDR3 nucleotides: TGTGCCAGTTTCAGGGGGCAGGATGGCTACACCTTC.

The rearrangement joins TRBV2 to TRBJ1-1; TRBD1 matches at 8 bases. CDR1 and CDR2 (germline): SNHLY, FYNNEI. This CDR3 comprises 18 residues. Trimming took 1 base from V and 1 from J; bases not matched to a gene: 11. The CDR3 here is CASSEVPRLDRANTEAFF. The CDR3 DNA follows: TGTGCCAGCAGTGAAGTGCCCCGCTTGGACAGGGCGAACACTGAAGCTTTCTTT.

The V gene is TRBV11-2, the J gene TRBJ2-1; TRBD2 agrees at 9 bases. This CDR3 region has 17 residues. V lost 1 base, J lost 8 bases, and 12 bases stayed unmatched. Per the germline V gene, CDR1 is SGHAT and CDR2 is FQNNGV. The CDR3 DNA reads as TGTGCCAGCAGCTTAGGACAATCGGGACTAGCCCACGATGAGCAGTTCTTC. The encoded protein is CASSLGQSGLAHDEQFF.

As for this clone: Other DNA sequences from this sample encode an identical CDR3 as well. The rearrangement uses TRBV7-9 and TRBJ2-1; 7 nucleotides agree with TRBD2. Trimming at V came to 0 bases and at J to 2 bases, leaving 1 base not matched to a gene. This CDR3 region has 15 residues. CDR1 is SEHNR and CDR2 is FQNEAQ in the germline V gene (reference sequence). The CDR3 loop is CASSLASGTYNEQFF. CDR3 in DNA: TGTGCCAGCAGCTTAGCAAGCGGGACCTACAATGAGCAGTTCTTC.

The chain has TRBV11-2 and TRBJ1-4; TRBD1 matches 9 bases. J gave up 3 bases and V 5 bases, and 4 bases lay outside the gene matches. The CDR3 contains 15 residues. Germline lookup yields CDR1 SGHAT and CDR2 FQNNGV. This chain's CDR3 is CASSLGTGSNEKLFF. The CDR3 DNA follows: TGTGCCAGCAGCCTCGGGACAGGGTCTAATGAAAAACTGTTTTTT.

The V call is TRBV4-3, the J call TRBJ2-7; D is perhaps TRBD1 or TRBD2 (5 bases each). CDR1 and CDR2 from the germline V gene are LGHNA and YSLEER. Trimming removed 8 bases at V and 3 bases at J, with 17 bases between. The CDR3 contains 14 residues. As DNA, the CDR3 is TGCGCCAGCGCTGGGGGAAACGGAGTCTACGAGCAGTACTTC. It is translated as CASAGGNGVYEQYF.

The genes are TRBV6-5 and TRBJ2-1; 8 positions match TRBD2. In germline, CDR1 is MNHEY, CDR2 SVGAGI. The V gene end was trimmed by 8 bases and the J gene end by 4 bases; junction bases not matched to a gene: 4. The CDR3 has 13 amino acids. CDR3 bases: TGTGCCAGCGGACTAGCCCATTACAATGAGCAGTTCTTC. As protein: CASGLAHYNEQFF.

The chain carries TRBV7-6 and TRBJ1-2, with a possible D match to TRBD1 (5 bases). The V end lost 5 bases, the J end lost 4 bases, and 11 bases lay between the germline ends. The germline V gene encodes CDR1 SGHVS and CDR2 FNYEAQ. The CDR3 runs 13 residues. CDR3 protein: CASSPRGFYGYTF. CDR3 nucleotides: TGTGCCAGCAGCCCCCGGGGCTTCTATGGCTACACCTTC.

The rearrangement joins TRBV7-9 to TRBJ2-7; weak D call: TRBD1 (6 bases). Germline assignment: CDR1 SEHNR and CDR2 FQNEAQ (reference sequence). Trimming left V 5 bases short and J 0 bases short, with 14 bases between. The CDR3 sequence is 15 residues long. The CDR3 region has the DNA TGTGCCAGCAGCCACAGCAGGGACAACTCCTACGAGCAGTACTTC. Its translation is CASSHSRDNSYEQYF.

About this clone: The junction shows a germline mismatch at one end, possibly a read error. The V gene is TRBV15, the J gene TRBJ1-2; D is unclear. This CDR3 comprises 10 residues. CDR1 LNHNV and CDR2 YYDKDF come from the germline V gene (reference sequence). Here the CDR3 DNA reads TGTGCCACCAGCAGCCAATTGGCTTGCTTC. The encoded protein is CATSSQLACF.

Concerning this clone: Other DNA sequences in this sample translate to the same CDR3. V and J are TRBV7-8 and TRBJ2-7; D is unclear. The CDR3 contains 13 residues. V lost 0 bases, J lost 0 bases, and 3 bases lay in between. In germline, CDR1 is SGHVS, CDR2 FQNEAQ. In DNA, the CDR3 is TGTGCCAGCAGCTTAGCCGGCTCCTACGAGCAGTACTTC. Translating it yields CASSLAGSYEQYF.

V is TRBV27 and J is TRBJ2-7; unclear D gene. Per germline, CDR1 MNHEY and CDR2 SMNVEV (reference sequence). The CDR3 length is 15 residues. V gave up 7 bases and J gave up 0 bases, with 16 bases separating them. CDR3 nucleotide sequence: TGTGCCAGCACCGACCGAATCGGAACCTCCTACGAGCAGTACTTC. It yields the protein CASTDRIGTSYEQYF.

The genes are TRBV27 and TRBJ2-3, with D hard to call. The germline V gene encodes CDR1 MNHEY and CDR2 SMNVEV (reference sequence). Trimming cost V 2 bases and J 1 base, with 10 bases left between them. The CDR3 consists of 15 residues. CDR3: CASSLLAGRTDTQYF. The CDR3 region has the DNA TGTGCCAGCAGTTTACTCGCAGGTCGCACAGATACGCAGTATTTT.

The chain carries TRBV11-2 and TRBJ2-1; D not certain. Deletions cut 0 bases from V and 2 bases from J, with 14 bases between. The germline gives CDR1 SGHAT, CDR2 FQNNGV. The CDR3 length is 17 residues. The CDR3 DNA sequence: TGTGCCAGCAGCTTAGATATAGTGTTAGGTCCCTACAATGAGCAGTTCTTC. It encodes CASSLDIVLGPYNEQFF.

As for this clone: Other DNA sequences within the sample encode an identical CDR3. The chain links TRBV7-9 to TRBJ2-7, with 8 bases lining up with TRBD1. The CDR3 is 15 residues long. V gave up 3 bases and J gave up 2 bases; unmatched junction bases: 6. CDR1 SEHNR and CDR2 FQNEAQ come from the germline V gene (reference sequence). The CDR3 bases are TGTGCCAGCAGCTTGGTGGCAGGGGGCACCTACGAGCAGTACTTC. It translates to CASSLVAGGTYEQYF.

V usage is TRBV5-1 and J usage is TRBJ2-7; 7 bases line up with TRBD1. The V segment lost 7 bases and the J segment 5 bases; nucleotides outside the gene matches: 6. The CDR3 length is 12 residues. Germline V gives CDR1 SGHRS, CDR2 YFSETQ. CDR3 residues: CASRQGWDEQYF. In DNA, the CDR3 is TGCGCCAGCCGACAGGGTTGGGACGAGCAGTACTTC.

With respect to this clone: This sample includes further DNA sequences coding for the same CDR3. The V gene is TRBV11-2, the J gene TRBJ2-1, with D hard to call. V lost 1 base, J lost 9 bases, and 4 bases lay in between. Germline assignment: CDR1 SGHAT and CDR2 FQNNGV. This CDR3 spans 11 amino acids. In DNA, the CDR3 is TGTGCCAGCAGCTTAGGAGGTGAGCAGTTCTTC. Amino acids: CASSLGGEQFF. The full variable domain, rest sourced from reference TRBV11-2 and TRBJ2-1, is EAGVAQSPRYKIIEKRQSVAFWCNPISGHATLYWYQQILGQGPKLLIQFQNNGVVDDSQLPKDRFSAERLKGVDSTLKIQPAKLEDSAVYLCASSLGGEQFFGPGTRLTVL.

CDR3 residues: CASSLRSQGINNEQFF. The CDR3 DNA reads as TGTGCCAGCAGTTTAAGGTCTCAGGGGATCAACAATGAGCAGTTCTTC. V is TRBV27 and J is TRBJ2-1, with D tentatively TRBD1 (6 bases). Germline CDR1 MNHEY, CDR2 SMNVEV (reference sequence). The ends were cut back, 2 bases at V and 5 bases at J, with 16 bases in the middle. The CDR3 has 16 amino acids.

CDR3 region: CASSPLSGTDTQYF. For the CDR3, the DNA is TGTGCCAGCAGTCCCCTCAGTGGCACAGATACGCAGTATTTT. The chain is built from TRBV27 and TRBJ2-3, with D uncertain. The germline V gene has CDR1 MNHEY and CDR2 SMNVEV (reference sequence). This CDR3 is built from 14 residues. Trimming left V 5 bases short and J 1 base short, with 10 bases between.

The genes are TRBV7-9 and TRBJ2-1, with TRBD2 matching over 14 bases. There are 16 residues in the CDR3. Germline lookup yields CDR1 SEHNR and CDR2 FQNEAQ (reference sequence). With 5 bases clipped from V and 7 bases from J, the junction kept 7 bases outside the gene matches. CDR3 loop: CASSNRLAGGSNEQFF. CDR3 DNA: TGTGCCAGCAGCAATAGACTAGCGGGAGGGAGTAATGAGCAGTTCTTC.

V gene TRBV5-8 combines with J gene TRBJ1-5, with D perhaps matching TRBD1 (5 bases). V gave up 4 bases and J gave up 0 bases, with 11 bases separating them. From germline, CDR1 is SGHTS and CDR2 YDEGEE. The CDR3 sequence is 15 residues long. For the CDR3, the DNA is TGTGCCAGCAGCGAGGACACCTATAGCAATCAGCCCCAGCATTTT. Its protein is CASSEDTYSNQPQHF.

This sequence joins TRBV7-8 and TRBJ2-1; perhaps TRBD2 as D (6 bases). The V and J ends lost 2 bases and 2 bases respectively, with 19 bases between them. CDR3 length: 18 amino acids. CDR1 is SGHVS and CDR2 is FQNEAQ in the germline V gene. CDR3 in DNA: TGTGCCAGCAGCTTAAATCCCAGTGGTAGCGGACCCTACAATGAGCAGTTCTTC. Translating gives CASSLNPSGSGPYNEQFF.

The V call is TRBV11-2, the J call TRBJ2-7; D gene uncertain. Trimming pared 1 base from V and 1 base from J, leaving 8 bases between. The germline V gene encodes CDR1 SGHAT and CDR2 FQNNGV. The CDR3 length is 14 residues. Written as DNA, the CDR3 is TGTGCCAGCAGCTTAGGTGGTCTTTCCTACGAGCAGTACTTC. It codes for CASSLGGLSYEQYF. Supplemented by reference TRBV11-2 and TRBJ2-7, the full variable domain reads EAGVAQSPRYKIIEKRQSVAFWCNPISGHATLYWYQQILGQGPKLLIQFQNNGVVDDSQLPKDRFSAERLKGVDSTLKIQPAKLEDSAVYLCASSLGGLSYEQYFGPGTRLTVT.

The chain carries TRBV6-1 and TRBJ1-1; D is uncertain. CDR3 length: 15 amino acids. Deletions cut 2 bases from V and 2 bases from J, with 12 bases between. From germline, CDR1 is MNHNS and CDR2 SASEGT. The CDR3 DNA is TGTGCCAGCAGTGAACTTTCCGGGTATAACACTGAAGCTTTCTTT. This sequence encodes CASSELSGYNTEAFF.

The gene calls are TRBV6-6 and TRBJ2-1; D is uncertain. V gave up 6 bases and J gave up 9 bases, with 9 bases separating them. The CDR3 contains 11 residues. CDR1 is MNHNY and CDR2 is SVGAGI in the germline V gene (reference sequence). CDR3 sequence reads: CASSPGAEQFF. The CDR3 DNA reads as TGTGCCAGCAGCCCGGGCGCTGAGCAGTTCTTC.

The gene calls are TRBV7-9 and TRBJ2-3; the D gene is possibly TRBD1 (6 bases). The V gene lost 1 base and the J gene lost 2 bases, with 16 bases spanning the gap. The CDR3 consists of 17 residues. Germline V CDR1 and CDR2: SEHNR, FQNEAQ (reference sequence). The CDR3 coding sequence is TGTGCCAGCAGCTTAGGGGAGACAGGAGTATTCACAGATACGCAGTATTTT. It codes for CASSLGETGVFTDTQYF.

The chain uses TRBV27 and TRBJ2-1; D gene uncertain. This CDR3 is built from 13 residues. V lost 6 bases to trimming and J lost 5 bases, with 11 bases between them. Germline V gene sequence: CDR1 MNHEY, CDR2 SMNVEV (reference sequence). In nucleotides, the CDR3 is TGTGCCAGCAGCCCCGGGTCTGACAATGAGCAGTTCTTC. It specifies CASSPGSDNEQFF.